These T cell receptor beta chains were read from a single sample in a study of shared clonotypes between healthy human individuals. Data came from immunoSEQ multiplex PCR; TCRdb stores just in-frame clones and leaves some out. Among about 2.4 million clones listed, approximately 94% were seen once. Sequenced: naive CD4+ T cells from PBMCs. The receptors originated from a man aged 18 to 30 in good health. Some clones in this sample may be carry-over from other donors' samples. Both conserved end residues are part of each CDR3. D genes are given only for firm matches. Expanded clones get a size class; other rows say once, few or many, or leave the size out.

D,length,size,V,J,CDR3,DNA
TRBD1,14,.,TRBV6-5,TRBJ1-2,CASSRDRGNPGYTF,TGTGCCAGCAGTCGGGACAGGGGAAATCCCGGCTACACCTTC
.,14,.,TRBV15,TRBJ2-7,CATSRDGPSYEQYF,TGTGCCACCAGCAGAGACGGACCCTCCTACGAGCAGTACTTC
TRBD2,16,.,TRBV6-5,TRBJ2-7,CASSYRLTSGRGEQYF,TGTGCCAGCAGTTACAGGCTCACTAGCGGGAGGGGGGAGCAGTACTTC
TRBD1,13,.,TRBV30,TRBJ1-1,CAWSAGTGAEAFF,TGTGCCTGGAGCGCAGGGACAGGGGCTGAAGCTTTCTTT
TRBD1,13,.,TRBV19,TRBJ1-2,CASSRGQPYGYTF,TGTGCCAGTAGTAGGGGACAGCCCTATGGCTACACCTTC
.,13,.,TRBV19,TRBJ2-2,CASSVPGARELFF,TGTGCCAGTAGTGTACCGGGGGCTCGAGAGCTGTTTTTT
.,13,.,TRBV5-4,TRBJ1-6,CASSLYPDSPLHF,TGTGCCAGCAGCTTGTATCCTGATTCACCCCTCCACTTT
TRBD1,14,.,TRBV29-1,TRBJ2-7,CSVVADRGRSEQYF,TGCAGCGTGGTCGCCGACAGGGGACGGAGCGAGCAGTACTTC
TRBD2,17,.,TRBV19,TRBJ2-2,CASSSSGLAGDTGELFF,TGTGCCAGTAGTTCATCCGGACTAGCGGGAGATACCGGGGAGCTGTTTTTT
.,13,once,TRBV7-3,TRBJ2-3,CASSANQRDTQYF,TGTGCCAGCAGCGCCAATCAACGGGATACGCAGTATTTT
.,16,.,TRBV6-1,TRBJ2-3,CASSALGTASTDTQYF,TGTGCCAGCAGTGCCCTCGGGACGGCTAGCACAGATACGCAGTATTTT
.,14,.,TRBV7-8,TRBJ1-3,CASSATGSGNTIYF,TGTGCCAGCAGCGCGACAGGCTCTGGAAACACCATATATTTT
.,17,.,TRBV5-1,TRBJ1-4,CASSLAPPGQGMKNCFF,.
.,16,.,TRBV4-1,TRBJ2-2,CASSQLASANTGELFF,TGCGCCAGCAGCCAATTGGCCAGCGCGAACACCGGGGAGCTGTTTTTT
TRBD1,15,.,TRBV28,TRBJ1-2,CASSLASQGDNGYTF,TGTGCCAGCAGTTTAGCGTCCCAGGGGGATAACGGCTACACCTTC
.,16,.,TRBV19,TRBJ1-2,CASRRRDGRENYGYTF,TGTGCCTCCAGGCGGCGGGACGGTAGGGAGAACTATGGCTACACCTTC
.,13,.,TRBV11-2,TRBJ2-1,CASSFSSYNEQFF,TGTGCCAGCAGCTTCTCCTCCTACAATGAGCAGTTCTTC
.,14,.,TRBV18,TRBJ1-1,CASSPLADTSEAFF,TGTGCCAGCTCCCCTCTCGCGGACACATCTGAAGCTTTCTTT
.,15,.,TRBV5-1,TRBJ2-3,CASSLVAGHTDTQYF,TGCGCCAGCAGCTTGGTTGCGGGTCACACAGATACGCAGTATTTT
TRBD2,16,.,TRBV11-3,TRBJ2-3,CASSLGTSGSTDTQYF,TGTGCCAGCAGCCTAGGGACTAGCGGGAGCACAGATACGCAGTATTTT
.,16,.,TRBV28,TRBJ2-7,CASSFTFLDRSYEQYF,TGTGCCAGCAGTTTTACCTTCCTGGACAGATCCTACGAGCAGTACTTC
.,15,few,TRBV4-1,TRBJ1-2,CASSHGQTSYYGYTF,TGCGCCAGCAGCCACGGACAGACCTCCTACTATGGCTACACCTTC
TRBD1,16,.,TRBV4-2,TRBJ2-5,CASSQDKGQGPGTQYF,TGTGCCAGCAGCCAAGATAAGGGACAGGGCCCGGGGACCCAGTACTTC
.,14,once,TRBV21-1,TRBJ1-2,CASSKGRPGGGYTF,TGTGCCAGCAGCAAAGGCCGACCGGGGGGTGGCTACACCTTC
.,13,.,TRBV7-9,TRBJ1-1,CASSVTGNTEAFF,TGTGCCAGCAGTGTTACAGGAAACACTGAAGCTTTCTTT
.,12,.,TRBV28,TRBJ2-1,CASSLVFAEQFF,TGTGCCAGCAGTTTAGTTTTTGCTGAGCAGTTCTTC
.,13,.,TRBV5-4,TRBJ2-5,CASSSGPQETQYF,TGTGCCAGCAGCTCGGGCCCCCAAGAGACCCAGTACTTC
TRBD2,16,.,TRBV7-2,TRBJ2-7,CASSLHPTSGNYEQYF,TGTGCCAGCAGCCTACACCCTACTAGCGGGAACTACGAGCAGTACTTC
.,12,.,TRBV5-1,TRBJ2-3,CASSLGVDTQYF,TGCGCCAGCAGCTTGGGTGTAGATACGCAGTATTTT
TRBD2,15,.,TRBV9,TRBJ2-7,CASSFQTSGPYEQYF,TGTGCCAGCAGCTTCCAGACTAGCGGACCCTACGAGCAGTACTTC
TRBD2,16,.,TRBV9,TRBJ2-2,CASSVSLAENTGELFF,TGTGCCAGCAGCGTTAGTCTAGCGGAGAACACCGGGGAGCTGTTTTTT
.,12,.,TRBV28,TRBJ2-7,CASSPRLGEQYF,TGTGCCAGCAGTCCCCGGCTGGGCGAGCAGTACTTC